The text below deals with one T cell receptor (beta chain). Its antigen is currently unknown. Trimming stripped 8 bases from V and 0 bases from J, with 11 bases between. This CDR3 contains 13 residues. This sample stems from a study of T cell responses to AZD1222 COVID-19 vaccine. Findings and caveats of the study: Donors, mostly white British, included more females; clonal diversity was possibly underestimated. With dominance at 160-218 and 743-854, vaccine-associated CD4 TCRs spanned spike.

TCRdb keeps only in-frame clones here, not all; method: immunoSEQ multiplex PCR. The sample lists about 140,000 clones; around 91% were seen once. This TCR came from an adult in good health. Specimen: peripheral blood, collected on day 0 of AZD1222 vaccination. The J gene is TRBJ2-7, the V gene TRBV12-3 or TRBV12-4, with D perhaps matching TRBD1 or TRBD2 (5 bases each). CDR3 sequence reads: CASGAGASYEQYF. The CDR3 nucleotides are TGTGCCAGCGGGGCCGGGGCCTCCTACGAGCAGTACTTC.